This TCR beta chain was identified in a study of tumor-infiltrating lymphocytes in primary liver carcinoma (dated by TCRdb to about 2017). Background on the whole study: Between late 2015 and March 2016, about 5 patients in China with histopathologically diagnosed primary liver carcinoma had their tumors surgically resected. Of the five patients, three men and two women aged 30 to 69 years, four had hepatocellular carcinoma and one had combined HCC and intrahepatic cholangiocarcinoma. The tumors of the five patients were staged as T1-T3 N0M0, with maximum diameters ranging from roughly 4.2 to 10 cm. Each sample produced roughly 3.65 to 7.5 million productive TCRbeta reads, and read depth showed no significant difference between tissue types. Across five regions of each liver tumor, along with adjacent normal tissue and blood, the study brought together TCRbeta repertoire sequencing, expression microarrays and whole-exome sequencing. A total of roughly 35 specimens from 5 patients, comprising about 25 tumor regions, 5 adjacent noncancerous liver tissues and 5 peripheral blood samples, were covered by TCRbeta repertoire sequencing. Reproducibility between technical replicate repertoires was high, with correlation coefficients above 0.95 and mean shared-clone rates about 0.9. The research as a whole found: Because the samples were bulk and unsorted, CD4+ and CD8+ T cell repertoires could not be compared. Only the TCR beta chain was sequenced, so true repertoire diversity is likely underestimated because unpaired alpha chains were not captured. A significantly larger repertoire fraction was made up by the top 250 clones in tumors than in blood (p = 0.039). Only a few patients were included in the study, and the authors note that the findings should be validated in a larger study. Pairs of tumor regions showed greater repertoire overlap (mean roughly 35%) than tumor-adjacent pairs (about 17%) or tumor-blood pairs (roughly 15%), which is consistent with antigen-driven expansion.

With regard to this clonotype: Its antigen is not yet known. The record has no base qualities; no much larger clone is one base away.

Starting from around 500 ng total RNA, TCRbeta-specific cDNA was produced by reverse transcription with a constant-region primer and ProtoScript II reverse transcriptase. The TCRbeta libraries were prepared through three rounds of nested multiplex PCR following a slightly modified ARM-PCR procedure. Each of the first two PCR rounds ran for about 10 cycles and used multiplex TRBV1-TRBV30 forward primers together with a Cbeta reverse primer. Sample barcodes and Illumina adapters were added in a final 25-cycle PCR with Deep VentR polymerase. Before sequencing, amplicons of 200-500 bp were purified from gel using a QIAquick gel extraction kit. An Illumina HiSeq 2500 was used to sequence the TCRbeta amplicons, generating 250-bp paired-end reads. As for how the authors treated the data: Quality trimming of reads was performed with Trimmomatic v0.33, and paired reads were merged with FLASH v1.2.11 so that full CDR3 sequences could be recovered. V, D and J germline segments were assigned to the rearranged TCRbeta sequences by MiGEC v1.2.1b. Clonotype statistics and Shannon-Wiener diversity indices were calculated with VDJtools v1.0.0. To cut down on sampling bias, every analysis after diversity analysis relied on just the 250 most abundant clonotypes from each sample. The public reads were quality trimmed at Q25 with fastp and then assembled into clones with MiXCR by TCRdb, keeping productive beta chains. Identical CDR3 protein sequences are pooled into one entry, listed with their most common genes and DNA. These V and J calls are TCRdb output, not the study's own analysis. This sample holds about 310,000 distinct CDR3 sequences; 60% to 80% were observed only once. About 9.4% of the sample is held by the ten biggest clonotypes.

At the junction V is shortened by 3 bases and J by 5 bases; bases outside the gene matches: 7. Its CDR3 holds 15 amino acids, cysteine through phenylalanine. Only the CDR3 portion is preserved as DNA: 45 bases, with reading frame beginning at the first base. The germline V gene gives CDR1 as KGHDR and CDR2 as SFDVKD. TRIzol reagent was used to extract blood RNA from unsorted whole blood, while the DNeasy Blood & Tissue kit provided the germline DNA. Chronic HBV infection was present in the patients, and the patients were treatment-naive at sampling. About 3.7 milliliters of peripheral blood were collected into K2EDTA tubes before surgery.

This receptor was obtained from a man aged 35-49 years with primary liver carcinoma and hepatitis B virus infection. The chain joins TRBV24-1 to TRBJ2-7, and 9 bases in between align with TRBD1. What was sequenced was peripheral blood. The CDR3 amino acid sequence is: CATSDPGTGSHEQYF. The sequenced DNA: TGTGCCACCAGTGATCCCGGGACAGGGAGCCACGAGCAGTACTTC.